This T cell receptor beta chain appears in the sequencing data of a study of blood T cell repertoires in COVID-19. Study at large: Acute and convalescent COVID-19 samples came from the United States, Italy and Spain.

Seattle cases were enrolled at active infection and followed longitudinally. Here immunoSEQ multiplex PCR was the method, and the copy in TCRdb shows in-frame clones only, minus some. Here the sample spans more than 200,000 clones, around 87% being singletons. V gave up 7 bases and J gave up 1 base, with 5 bases separating them. This CDR3 contains 12 residues. From germline, CDR1 is MDHEN and CDR2 SYDVKM. J is TRBJ1-3 and V is TRBV28; D is unclear. The sequence came from a woman in her sixties with COVID-19, enrolled during active disease. The sample was peripheral blood. The CDR3 coding sequence is TGTGCCAGCAAGACTTCTGGAAACACCATATATTTT. Protein product: CASKTSGNTIYF.